This is a list of T cell receptor beta chains from one sample in a study of beta chain features in type 1 diabetes. Libraries were prepared by immunoSEQ multiplex PCR; TCRdb keeps only in-frame clonotypes and omits some of them. The table lists 200,000 to 250,000 clones, over 7.5% of them singletons. Sequencing was performed on naive CD4+ T cells from blood. Receptors were obtained from a woman younger than 35 in good health. CDR3s include the opening cysteine and the closing phenylalanine or tryptophan. D genes are given only for firm matches.

d_call | v_call | cdr3_length | cdr3_aa
. | TRBV2 | 13 | CASIRQVADTQYF
TRBD2 | TRBV6-1 | 15 | CASSELAGGPDTQYF
. | TRBV7-2 | 15 | CASSLASFGGYEQYF
. | TRBV1 | 18 | CTSSPGTGFLSSYNEQFF
. | TRBV5-1 | 16 | CASSLGSRGASGELFF
. | TRBV2 | 13 | CASSEERAYEQYF
TRBD1 | TRBV18 | 12 | CASSPGQGVAFF
. | TRBV4-1 | 15 | CASSLAAISSYEQYF
. | TRBV7-9 | 15 | CASSLGGREVYEQYF
TRBD2 | TRBV5-4 | 16 | CASRGMREGRGETQYF
. | TRBV6-6 | 13 | CASSYSIGEKLFF
TRBD1 | TRBV7-3 | 15 | CASSMNNRGGTEAFF
TRBD1 | TRBV19 | 15 | CASRGQGKTYNEQFF
. | TRBV19 | 10 | CASSYYGYTF
TRBD2 | TRBV4-1 | 15 | CASSPLGLAVNEQFF
. | TRBV5-4 | 15 | CASSQTRGYTGELFF
TRBD1 | TRBV5-1 | 16 | CASSLAGQQGMNGYTF
. | TRBV30 | 12 | CAWSVNSGNGFF
TRBD1 | TRBV5-6 | 15 | CASSLLDRETGELFF
TRBD1 | TRBV19 | 14 | CASTSTGATYEQYF
TRBD1 | TRBV30 | 15 | CAWRTGTVRAYGYTF
TRBD1 | TRBV5-1 | 14 | CASSGDSHTGELFF
TRBD1 | TRBV28 | 15 | CASSLLDRDNYGYTF
TRBD1 | TRBV5-1 | 16 | CASSLGQGASTDTQYF
. | TRBV12-5 | 11 | CASQRETEAFF
TRBD1 | TRBV30 | 15 | CAWTLGTGGYQPQHF
. | TRBV23-1 | 13 | CASSQYRNTEAFF
TRBD1 | TRBV30 | 14 | CAWSGQGTNSPLHF
. | TRBV30 | 15 | CAWSLQGGSTDTQYF